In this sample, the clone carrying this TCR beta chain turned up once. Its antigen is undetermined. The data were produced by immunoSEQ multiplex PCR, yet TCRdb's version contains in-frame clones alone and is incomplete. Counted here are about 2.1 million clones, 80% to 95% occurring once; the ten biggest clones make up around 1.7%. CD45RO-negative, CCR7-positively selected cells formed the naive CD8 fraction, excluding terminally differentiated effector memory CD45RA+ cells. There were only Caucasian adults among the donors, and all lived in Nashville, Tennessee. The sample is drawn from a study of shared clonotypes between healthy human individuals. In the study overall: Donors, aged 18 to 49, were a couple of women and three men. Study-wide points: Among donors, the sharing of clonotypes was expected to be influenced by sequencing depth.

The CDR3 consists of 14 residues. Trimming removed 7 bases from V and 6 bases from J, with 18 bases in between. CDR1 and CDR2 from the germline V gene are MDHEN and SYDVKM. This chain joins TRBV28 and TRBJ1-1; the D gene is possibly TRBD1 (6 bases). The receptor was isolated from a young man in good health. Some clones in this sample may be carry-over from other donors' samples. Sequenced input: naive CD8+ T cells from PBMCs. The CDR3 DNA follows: TGTGCCAGCACGCGCCCCAGACAGGTCCCTGAAGCTTTCTTT. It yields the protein CASTRPRQVPEAFF.